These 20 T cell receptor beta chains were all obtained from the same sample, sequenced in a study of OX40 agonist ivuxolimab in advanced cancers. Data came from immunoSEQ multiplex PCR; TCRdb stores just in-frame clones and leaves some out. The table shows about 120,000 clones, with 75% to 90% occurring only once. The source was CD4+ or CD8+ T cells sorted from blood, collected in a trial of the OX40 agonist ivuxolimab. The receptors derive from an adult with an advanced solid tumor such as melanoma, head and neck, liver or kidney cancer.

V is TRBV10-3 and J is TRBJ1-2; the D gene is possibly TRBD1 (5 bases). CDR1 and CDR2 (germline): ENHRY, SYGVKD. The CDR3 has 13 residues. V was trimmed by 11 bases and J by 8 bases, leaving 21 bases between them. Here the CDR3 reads CAERPGPEGGYTF. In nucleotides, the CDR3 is TGTGCCGAACGTCCGGGGCCCGAGGGGGGCTACACCTTC.

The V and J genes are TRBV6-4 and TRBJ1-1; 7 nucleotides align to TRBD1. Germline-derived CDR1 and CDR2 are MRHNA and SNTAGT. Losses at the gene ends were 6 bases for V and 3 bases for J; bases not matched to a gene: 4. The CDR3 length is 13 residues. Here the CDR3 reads CASRAGQDTEAFF. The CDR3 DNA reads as TGTGCCAGCAGAGCCGGACAGGACACTGAAGCTTTCTTT.

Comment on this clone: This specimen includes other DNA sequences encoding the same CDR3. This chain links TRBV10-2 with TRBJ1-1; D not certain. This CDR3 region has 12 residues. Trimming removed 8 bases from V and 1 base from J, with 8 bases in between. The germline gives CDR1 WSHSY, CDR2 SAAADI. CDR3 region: CASSEQNTEAFF. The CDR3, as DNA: TGCGCCAGCTCAGAGCAGAACACTGAAGCTTTCTTT.

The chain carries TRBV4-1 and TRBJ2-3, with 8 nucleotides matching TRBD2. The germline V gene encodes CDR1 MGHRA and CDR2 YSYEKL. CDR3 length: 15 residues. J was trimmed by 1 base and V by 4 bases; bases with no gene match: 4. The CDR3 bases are TGCGCCAGCAGCCGTACAGCGGGGGGCACAGATACGCAGTATTTT. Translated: CASSRTAGGTDTQYF.

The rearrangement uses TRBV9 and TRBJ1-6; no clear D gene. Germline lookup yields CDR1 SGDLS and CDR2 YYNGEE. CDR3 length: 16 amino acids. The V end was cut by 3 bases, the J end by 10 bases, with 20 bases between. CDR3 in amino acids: CASSAPRGGPDSPLHF. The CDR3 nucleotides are TGTGCCAGCAGCGCCCCTCGGGGAGGGCCGGACTCACCCCTCCACTTT.

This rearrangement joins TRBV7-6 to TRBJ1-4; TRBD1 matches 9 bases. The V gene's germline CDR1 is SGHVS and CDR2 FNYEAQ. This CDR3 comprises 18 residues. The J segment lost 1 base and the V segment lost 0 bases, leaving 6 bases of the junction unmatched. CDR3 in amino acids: CASSLAYRGRGTNEKLFF. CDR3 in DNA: TGTGCCAGCAGCTTAGCGTACAGGGGGCGCGGAACTAATGAAAAACTGTTTTTT. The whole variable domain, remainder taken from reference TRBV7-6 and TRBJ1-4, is GAGVSQSPRYKVTKRGQDVALRCDPISGHVSLYWYRQALGQGPEFLTYFNYEAQQDKSGLPNDRFSAERPEGSISTLTIQRTEQRDSAMYRCASSLAYRGRGTNEKLFFGSGTQLSVL.

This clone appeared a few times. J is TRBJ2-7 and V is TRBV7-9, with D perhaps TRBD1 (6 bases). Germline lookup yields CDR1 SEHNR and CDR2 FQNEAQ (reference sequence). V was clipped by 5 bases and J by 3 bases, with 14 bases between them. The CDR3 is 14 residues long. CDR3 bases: TGTGCCAGCAGCGGGCAGGGGACCATCTACGAGCAGTACTTC. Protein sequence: CASSGQGTIYEQYF.

The CDR3: CATGTSSTNEKLFF. CDR3 nucleotides: TGTGCCACCGGGACGTCCTCAACTAATGAAAAACTGTTTTTT. The genes are TRBV6-6 and TRBJ1-4; a weak D match, TRBD1 (5 bases). The CDR3 loop spans 14 amino acids. CDR1 and CDR2 from the germline V gene are MNHNY and SVGAGI (reference sequence). V was shortened by 10 bases and J by 0 bases, with 12 bases between the two germline ends.

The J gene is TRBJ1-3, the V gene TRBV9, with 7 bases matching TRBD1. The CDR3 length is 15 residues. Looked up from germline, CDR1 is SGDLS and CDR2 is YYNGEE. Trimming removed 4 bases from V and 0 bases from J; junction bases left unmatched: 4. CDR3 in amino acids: CASSLGTDSGNTIYF. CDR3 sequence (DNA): TGTGCCAGCAGCCTGGGGACAGACTCTGGAAACACCATATATTTT.

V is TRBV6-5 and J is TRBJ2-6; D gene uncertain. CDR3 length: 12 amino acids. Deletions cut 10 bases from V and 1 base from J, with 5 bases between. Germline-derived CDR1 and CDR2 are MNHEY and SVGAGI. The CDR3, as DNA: TGTGCCACTCAGTCTGGGGCCAACGTCCTGACTTTC. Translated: CATQSGANVLTF.

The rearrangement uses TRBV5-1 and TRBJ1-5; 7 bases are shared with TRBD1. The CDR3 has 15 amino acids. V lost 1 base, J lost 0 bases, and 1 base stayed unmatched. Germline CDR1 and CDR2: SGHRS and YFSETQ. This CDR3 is CASSLTGASNQPQHF. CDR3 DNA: TGCGCCAGCAGCTTGACAGGGGCTAGCAATCAGCCCCAGCATTTT.

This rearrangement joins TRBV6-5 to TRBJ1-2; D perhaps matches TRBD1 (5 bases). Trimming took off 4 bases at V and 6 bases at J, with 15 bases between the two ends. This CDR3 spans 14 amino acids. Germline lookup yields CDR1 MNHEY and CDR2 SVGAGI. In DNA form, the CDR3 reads TGTGCCAGCAGTTTCGGGCAGGGTAGTAATGGCTACACCTTC. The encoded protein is CASSFGQGSNGYTF.

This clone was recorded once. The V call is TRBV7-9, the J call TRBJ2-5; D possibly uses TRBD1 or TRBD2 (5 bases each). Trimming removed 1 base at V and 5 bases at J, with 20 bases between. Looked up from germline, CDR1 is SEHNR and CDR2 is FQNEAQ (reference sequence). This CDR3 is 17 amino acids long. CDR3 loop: CASSLDGHPERMETQYF. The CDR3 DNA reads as TGTGCCAGCAGCTTAGATGGACACCCCGAGCGGATGGAGACCCAGTACTTC.

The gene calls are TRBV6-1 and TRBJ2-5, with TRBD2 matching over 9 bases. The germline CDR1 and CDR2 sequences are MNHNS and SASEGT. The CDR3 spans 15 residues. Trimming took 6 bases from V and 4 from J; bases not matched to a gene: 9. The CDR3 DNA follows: TGTGCCAGCAGCGTAAGACCGGGACTAGCAGAGACCCAGTACTTC. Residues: CASSVRPGLAETQYF.

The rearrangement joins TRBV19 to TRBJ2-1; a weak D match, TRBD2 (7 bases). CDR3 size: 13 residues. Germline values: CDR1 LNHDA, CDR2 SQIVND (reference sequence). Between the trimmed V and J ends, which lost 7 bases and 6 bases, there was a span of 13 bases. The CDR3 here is CASKVAGANEQFF. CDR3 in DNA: TGTGCCAGTAAGGTGGCGGGGGCCAATGAGCAGTTCTTC.

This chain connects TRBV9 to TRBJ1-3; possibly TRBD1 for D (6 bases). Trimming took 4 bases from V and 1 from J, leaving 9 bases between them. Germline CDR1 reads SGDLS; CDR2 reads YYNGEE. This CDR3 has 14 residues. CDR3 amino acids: CASSPQGSGNTIYF. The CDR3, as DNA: TGTGCCAGCAGCCCACAGGGTTCTGGAAACACCATATATTTT.

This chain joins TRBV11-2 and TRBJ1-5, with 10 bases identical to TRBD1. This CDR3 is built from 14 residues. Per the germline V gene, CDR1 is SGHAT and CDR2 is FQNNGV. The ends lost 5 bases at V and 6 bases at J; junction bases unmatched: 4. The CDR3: CASSQGQGGQPQHF. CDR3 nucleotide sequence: TGTGCCAGCAGCCAAGGACAGGGGGGTCAGCCCCAGCATTTT.

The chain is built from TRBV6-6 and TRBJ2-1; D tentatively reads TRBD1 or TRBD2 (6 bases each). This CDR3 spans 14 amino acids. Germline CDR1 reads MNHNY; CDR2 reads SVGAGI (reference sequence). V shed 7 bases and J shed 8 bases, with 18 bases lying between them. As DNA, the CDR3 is TGTGCCAGCAATCTATTCCTGGGGGGCGATGAGCAGTTCTTC. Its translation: CASNLFLGGDEQFF.

CDR3 bases: TGTGCCAGCAGCCCGAATATTGTCGGCGAGCAGTACTTC. Translation gives CASSPNIVGEQYF. This sequence joins TRBV7-2 and TRBJ2-7; D remains ambiguous. This CDR3 comprises 13 residues. The V and J ends lost 5 bases and 6 bases respectively, with 14 bases between them. Germline V lookup: CDR1 SGHTA, CDR2 FQGNSA.

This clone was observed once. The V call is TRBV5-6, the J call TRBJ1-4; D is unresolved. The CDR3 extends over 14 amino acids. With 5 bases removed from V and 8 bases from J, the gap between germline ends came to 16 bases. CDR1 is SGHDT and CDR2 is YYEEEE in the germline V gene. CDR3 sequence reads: CASSSRPGYEKLFF. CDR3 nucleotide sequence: TGTGCCAGCAGTTCCCGACCAGGCTACGAAAAACTGTTTTTT.